The sequence of this T cell receptor beta chain was determined in a study of blood T cell repertoires in COVID-19. Study details: Material from acute and convalescent COVID-19 was sourced from the United States, Italy and Spain.

Enrollees, about 18 to 90 years old, lived in 24 US areas. Allocation to cohorts depended on clinical history reported by the participants. V was clipped by 5 bases and J by 2 bases; unmatched bases: 5. Germline-derived CDR1 and CDR2 are SGHAT and FQNNGV. The CDR3 length is 16 residues. Under the authors' procedure: Amplifying reference gene primers gave estimates of nucleated cell counts. Clones were sequenced by immunoSEQ multiplex PCR, and TCRdb holds only the in-frame ones, with some missing. The V and J calls and clone size come from that table; D and trimming were worked out from the DNA. The repertoire holds 320,000 or so clones, with roughly nine tenths as singletons.

This chain uses TRBV11-2 with TRBJ2-4; 11 bases are a match to TRBD2. The receptor was derived from a man aged 55 to 70 who had recovered from COVID-19. The specimen sequenced was PBMCs or T cells enriched from blood (not recorded which). The CDR3 sequence is CASSQTSGRPKNIQYF. The CDR3 DNA reads TGTGCCAGCAGCCAAACTAGCGGGAGACCCAAAAACATTCAGTACTTC.